This TCR beta chain was identified during a study of T-cell reconstitution after alpha-beta-depleted transplantation in children. The V gene's germline CDR1 is SQVTM and CDR2 ANQGSEA. V lost 2 bases and J 2 bases, leaving 9 bases between the germline ends. CDR3 length: 13 residues. This clonotype has more than one count but fewer than ten. Preparation of the TCRbeta library used unique molecular identifiers. From the PCR reads, TCRdb called clonotypes with MiXCR, one entry per CDR3 protein. The table includes about 270,000 distinct CDR3 sequences, more than 8% detected once. Specimen: PBMCs from the stem cell graft donor, collected from the stem cell graft. The chain uses TRBV29-1 and TRBJ1-2, with D perhaps TRBD1 (6 bases). The receptor's source is a human donor who donated a stem cell graft to a child with SCID. CDR3 amino acids: CSVERQGNYGYTF. The DNA for the CDR3 is TGCAGCGTTGAACGGCAGGGGAACTATGGCTACACCTTC.